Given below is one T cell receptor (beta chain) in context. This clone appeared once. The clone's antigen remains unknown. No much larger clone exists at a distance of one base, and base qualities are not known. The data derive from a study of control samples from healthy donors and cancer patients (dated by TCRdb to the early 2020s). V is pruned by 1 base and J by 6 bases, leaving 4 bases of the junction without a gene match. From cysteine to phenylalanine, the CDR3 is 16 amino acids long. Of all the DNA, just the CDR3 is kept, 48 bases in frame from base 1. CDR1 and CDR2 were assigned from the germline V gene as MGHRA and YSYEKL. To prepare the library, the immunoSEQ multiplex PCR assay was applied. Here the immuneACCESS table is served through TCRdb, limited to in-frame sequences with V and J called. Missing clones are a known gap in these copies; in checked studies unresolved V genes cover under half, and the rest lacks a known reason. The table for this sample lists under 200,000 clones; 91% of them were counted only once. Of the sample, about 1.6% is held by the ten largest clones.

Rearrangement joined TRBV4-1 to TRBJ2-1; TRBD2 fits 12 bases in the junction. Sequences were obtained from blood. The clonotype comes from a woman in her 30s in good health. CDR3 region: CASSQASGGVSNEQFF. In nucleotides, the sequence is TGCGCCAGCAGCCAAGCTAGCGGGGGGGTAAGCAATGAGCAGTTCTTC.